Here is one TCR beta chain with its context. Its antigen remains unknown. The sample originates from a study of T-cell reconstitution after alpha-beta-depleted transplantation in children. Points from the study as a whole: It was newly produced T cells that mostly accounted for T-cell counts and diversity one year after transplant. The study reportedly traced alpha-beta T cells about two months after transplant to several hundred expanded graft clones.

The CDR3 has 15 amino acids. Looked up from germline, CDR1 is SGHTA and CDR2 is FQGNSA. Germline trimming cut 1 base from V and 10 bases from J; bases unmatched to any gene: 6. A library of TCRbeta sequences, prepared with unique molecular identifiers, was generated. TCRdb ran MiXCR on the PCR reads and lists one entry per CDR3 protein. The repertoire holds about a million distinct CDR3 sequences, around 30% seen once, with roughly 30% in the top ten. The V call is TRBV7-2, the J call TRBJ1-6; 8 bases are a match to TRBD1. Material: PBMCs, mostly from graft donor cells, obtained 360 days after TCRalphabeta/CD19-depleted stem cell transplant. The source of this sequence is a boy in the first two years of life who had a stem cell transplant for SCID, so the T cells may come from the graft donor. CDR3 coding DNA: TGTGCCAGCAGCTTAGTGACAGGGGTTCGATCACCCCTCCACTTT. Amino acids: CASSLVTGVRSPLHF.